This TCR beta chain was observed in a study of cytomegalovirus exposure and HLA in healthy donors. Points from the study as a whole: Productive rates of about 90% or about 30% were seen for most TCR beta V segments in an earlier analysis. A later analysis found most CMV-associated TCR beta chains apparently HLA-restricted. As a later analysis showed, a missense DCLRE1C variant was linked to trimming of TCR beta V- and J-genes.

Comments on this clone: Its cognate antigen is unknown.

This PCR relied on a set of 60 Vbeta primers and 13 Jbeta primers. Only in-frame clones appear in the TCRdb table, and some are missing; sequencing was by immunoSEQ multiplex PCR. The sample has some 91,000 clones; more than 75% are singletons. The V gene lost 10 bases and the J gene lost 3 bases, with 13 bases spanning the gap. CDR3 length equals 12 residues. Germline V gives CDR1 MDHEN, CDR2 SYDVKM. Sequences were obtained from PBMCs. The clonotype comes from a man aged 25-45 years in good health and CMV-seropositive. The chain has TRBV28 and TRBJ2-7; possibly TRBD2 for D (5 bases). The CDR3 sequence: CATEERNYEQYF. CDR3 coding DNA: TGTGCCACGGAGGAGCGGAACTACGAGCAGTACTTC.